The T cell receptor (beta chain) described here comes from a study of vaccination and CD4 T cells after COVID-19. The Oncomine TCR Beta short-read assay sequenced DNA from cultured CD4+ T cells. TCRdb fed the PCR reads into MiXCR, producing one record per CDR3 protein. The sample has thousands of distinct CDR3 sequences, roughly 61% seen once; the top ten hold around 12%. Treatment: roughly 11-day PBMC culture with coronavirus spike peptide pools or control peptides (ViraFEST assay). From the approximately ten-day cultures, CD4+ T cells were isolated by negative selection. General study findings and limits: SARS-CoV-2-reactive clonotypes rose nonsignificantly, with the median going from approximately 21 to 40.

In the case of this clonotype: Its antigen is undetermined.

The CDR3 is 12 residues long. CDR1 and CDR2 from the germline V gene are MNHEY and SVGEGT. V gave up 10 bases and J gave up 6 bases, with 15 bases separating them. This specimen was cultured CD4+ T cells from blood, taken after SARS-CoV-2 vaccination. This clonotype originated in a human donor with COVID-19. The chain carries TRBV6-2 or TRBV6-3 and TRBJ2-5; maybe TRBD2 (7 bases). CDR3 in DNA: TGTGCCACTAGGGGGGGGGGGAAGACCCAGTACTTC. As protein: CATRGGGKTQYF.